This T cell receptor beta chain was obtained from a study of CD4 T cells in relation to SARS-CoV-2 and coronaviruses. Overall study context: PBMCs were cultured with antigen for 10 days before TCR beta sequencing.

This clone was detected only a few times. No antigen is known for it. Findings and caveats of the study: Monoreactive clones expanded significantly more to SARS-CoV-2 than crossreactive clones did.

Using immunoSEQ multiplex PCR, the repertoire was profiled, and TCRdb retains in-frame clones only, with some absent. The sample holds tens of thousands of clones, 72% seen once. Germline values: CDR1 SGHDN, CDR2 FVKESK. Trimming took 1 base from V and 0 from J; bases not matched to a gene: 4. The CDR3 extends over 16 amino acids. CD4+ T cells from unexposed donors were obtained before the COVID-19 pandemic (2011-2018). After more than eight days of culture, CD4+ T cells were isolated. Testing used SARS-CoV-2 S/N and four cold-coronavirus spikes on unexposed-donor CD4+ T cells, cells permitting. Fresh IL-2 medium replaced half the medium on days 3 and 7.

Sequencing was done on a sample of CD4+ T cells from PBMCs, cultured in vitro. This chain links TRBV14 with TRBJ2-3; 7 nucleotides match TRBD1. This TCR was sampled from a human donor in good health. The CDR3: CASSQGQGGSTDTQYF. The CDR3 DNA reads TGTGCCAGCAGCCAAGGACAGGGTGGGAGCACAGATACGCAGTATTTT.